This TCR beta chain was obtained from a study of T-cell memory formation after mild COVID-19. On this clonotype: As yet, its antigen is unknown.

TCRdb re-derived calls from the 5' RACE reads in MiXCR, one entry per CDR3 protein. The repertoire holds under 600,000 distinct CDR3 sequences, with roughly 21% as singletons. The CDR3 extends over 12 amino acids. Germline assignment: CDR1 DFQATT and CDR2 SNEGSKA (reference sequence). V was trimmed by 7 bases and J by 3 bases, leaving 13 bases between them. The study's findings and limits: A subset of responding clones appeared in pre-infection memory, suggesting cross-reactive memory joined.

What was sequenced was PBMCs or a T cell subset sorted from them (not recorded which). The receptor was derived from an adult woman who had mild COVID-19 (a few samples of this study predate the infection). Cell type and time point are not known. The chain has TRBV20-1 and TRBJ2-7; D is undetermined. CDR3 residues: CSGGGSLYEQYF. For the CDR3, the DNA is TGCAGTGGAGGTGGATCTCTCTACGAGCAGTACTTC.